The subject of this entry is one T cell receptor beta chain. This sample was taken from a study of T cell responses to AZD1222 COVID-19 vaccine. The CDR3 is made up of 14 amino acids. In germline, CDR1 is SNHLY, CDR2 FYNNEI. V was cut by 10 bases and J by 4 bases, with 17 bases left in between. Method: immunoSEQ multiplex PCR; TCRdb's copy keeps in-frame clones and lacks some. The table lists about 130,000 clones, 93% of them singletons. This sequence originates from an adult in good health. The chain is built from TRBV2 and TRBJ2-1; tentatively, D is TRBD1 (6 bases). Here the sequenced sample was peripheral blood, taken on day 0 of AZD1222 vaccination. The DNA for the CDR3 is TGTGCCACCATGCCCCGGACAGCTTACAATGAGCAGTTCTTC. Residues: CATMPRTAYNEQFF.